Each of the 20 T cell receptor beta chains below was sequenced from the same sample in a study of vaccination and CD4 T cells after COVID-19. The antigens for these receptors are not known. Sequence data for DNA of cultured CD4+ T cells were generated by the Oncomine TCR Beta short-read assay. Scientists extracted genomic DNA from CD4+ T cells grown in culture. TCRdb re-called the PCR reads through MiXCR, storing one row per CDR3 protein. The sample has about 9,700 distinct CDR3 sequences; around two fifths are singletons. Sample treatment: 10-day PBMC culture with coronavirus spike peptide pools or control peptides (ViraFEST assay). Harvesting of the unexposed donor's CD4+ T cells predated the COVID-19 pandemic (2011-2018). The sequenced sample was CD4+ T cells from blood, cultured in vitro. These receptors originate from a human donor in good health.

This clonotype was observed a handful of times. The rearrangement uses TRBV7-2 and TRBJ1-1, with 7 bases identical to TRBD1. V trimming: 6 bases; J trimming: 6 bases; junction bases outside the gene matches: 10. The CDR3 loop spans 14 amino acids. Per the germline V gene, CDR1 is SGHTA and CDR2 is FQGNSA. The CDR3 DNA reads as TGTGCCAGCAGACCTATGCAGGGGGTCGCTGAAGCTTTCTTT. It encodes CASRPMQGVAEAFF.

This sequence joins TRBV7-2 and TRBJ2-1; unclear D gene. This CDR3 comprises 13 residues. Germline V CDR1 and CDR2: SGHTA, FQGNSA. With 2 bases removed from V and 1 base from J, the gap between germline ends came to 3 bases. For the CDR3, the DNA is TGTGCCAGCAGCTTATTTTCCTACAATGAGCAGTTCTTC. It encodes CASSLFSYNEQFF.

The CDR3 protein is CASSKAGNGGYEQYF. The CDR3 DNA reads TGTGCCAGTAGTAAGGCGGGAAACGGAGGATACGAGCAGTACTTC. This rearrangement joins TRBV19 to TRBJ2-7, with D tentatively TRBD2 (6 bases). Germline V CDR1 and CDR2: LNHDA, SQIVND (reference sequence). With 4 bases removed from V and 4 bases from J, the gap between germline ends came to 17 bases. The CDR3 extends over 15 amino acids.

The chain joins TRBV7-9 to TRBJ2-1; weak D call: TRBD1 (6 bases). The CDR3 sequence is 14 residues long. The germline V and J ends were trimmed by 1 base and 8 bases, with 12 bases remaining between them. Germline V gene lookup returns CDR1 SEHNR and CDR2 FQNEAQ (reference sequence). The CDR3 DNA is TGTGCCAGCAGCTTAGTCCAGGGGCAGGATGAGCAGTTCTTC. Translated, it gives CASSLVQGQDEQFF.

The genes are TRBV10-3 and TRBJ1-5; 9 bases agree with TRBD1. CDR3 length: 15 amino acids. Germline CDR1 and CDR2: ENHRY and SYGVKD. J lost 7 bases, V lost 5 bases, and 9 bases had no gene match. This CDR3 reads CAISMDRGNGQPQHF. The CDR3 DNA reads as TGTGCCATCAGTATGGACAGGGGAAACGGGCAGCCCCAGCATTTT.

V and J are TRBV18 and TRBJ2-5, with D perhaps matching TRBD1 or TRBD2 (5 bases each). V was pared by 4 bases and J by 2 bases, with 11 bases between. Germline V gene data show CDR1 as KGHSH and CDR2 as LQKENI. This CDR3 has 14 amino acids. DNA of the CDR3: TGTGCCAGCTCACGGATGGGACGGCAAGAGACCCAGTACTTC. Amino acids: CASSRMGRQETQYF. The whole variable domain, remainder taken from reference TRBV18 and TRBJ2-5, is NAGVMQNPRHLVRRRGQEARLRCSPMKGHSHVYWYRQLPEEGLKFMVYLQKENIIDESGMPKERFSAEFPKEGPSILRIQQVVRGDSAAYFCASSRMGRQETQYFGPGTRLLVL.

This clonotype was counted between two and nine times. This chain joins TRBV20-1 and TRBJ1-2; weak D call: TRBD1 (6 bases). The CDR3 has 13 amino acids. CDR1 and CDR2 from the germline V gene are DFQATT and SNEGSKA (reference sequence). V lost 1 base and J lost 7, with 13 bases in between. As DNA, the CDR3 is TGCAGTGCTAGAGTCCCGGGGGCTGTTGGCTACACCTTC. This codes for CSARVPGAVGYTF.

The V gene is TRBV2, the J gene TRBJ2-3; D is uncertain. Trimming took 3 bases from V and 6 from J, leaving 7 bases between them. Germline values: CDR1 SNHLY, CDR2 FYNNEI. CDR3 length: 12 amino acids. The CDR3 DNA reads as TGTGCCAGCAGTGACGCCGCGGATACGCAGTATTTT. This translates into CASSDAADTQYF.

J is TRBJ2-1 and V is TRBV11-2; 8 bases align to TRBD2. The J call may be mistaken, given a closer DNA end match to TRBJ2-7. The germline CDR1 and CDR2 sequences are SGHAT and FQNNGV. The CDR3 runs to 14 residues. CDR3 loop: CASSLQMSGGEQYF. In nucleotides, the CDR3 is TGTGCCAGCAGCTTACAAATGAGCGGGGGCGAGCAGTACTTC.

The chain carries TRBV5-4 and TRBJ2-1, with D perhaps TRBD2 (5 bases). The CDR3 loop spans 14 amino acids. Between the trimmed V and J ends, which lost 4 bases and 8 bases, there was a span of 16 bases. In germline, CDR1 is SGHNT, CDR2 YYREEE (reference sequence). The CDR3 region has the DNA TGTGCCAGCAGCGCCGTAGGGAGCCGCGATGAGCAGTTCTTC. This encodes CASSAVGSRDEQFF.

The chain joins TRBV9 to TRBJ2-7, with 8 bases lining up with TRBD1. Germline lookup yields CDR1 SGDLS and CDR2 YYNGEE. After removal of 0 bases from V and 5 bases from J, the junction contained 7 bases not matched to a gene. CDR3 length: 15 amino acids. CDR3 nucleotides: TGTGCCAGCAGCGTAGGACAGGGGAGCGTGAACGAGCAGTACTTC. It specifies CASSVGQGSVNEQYF.

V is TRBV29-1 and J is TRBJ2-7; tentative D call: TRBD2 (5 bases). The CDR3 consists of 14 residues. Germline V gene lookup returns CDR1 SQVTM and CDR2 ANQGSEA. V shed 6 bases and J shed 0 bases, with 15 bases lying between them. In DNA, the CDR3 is TGCAGCGTCCTACGCGGCCGGGGCTCCTACGAGCAGTACTTC. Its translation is CSVLRGRGSYEQYF.

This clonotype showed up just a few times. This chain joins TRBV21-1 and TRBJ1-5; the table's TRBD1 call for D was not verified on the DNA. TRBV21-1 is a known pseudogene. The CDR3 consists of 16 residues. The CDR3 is CASSKLPGQGCQPQHF. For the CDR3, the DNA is TGTGCCAGCAGCAAACTACCGGGACAGGGGTGTCAGCCCCAGCATTTT.

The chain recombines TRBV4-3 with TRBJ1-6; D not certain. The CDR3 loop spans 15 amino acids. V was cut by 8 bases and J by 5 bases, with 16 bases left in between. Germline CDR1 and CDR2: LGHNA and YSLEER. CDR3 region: CASAPRLSNNSPLHF. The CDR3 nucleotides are TGCGCCAGCGCCCCGAGACTGTCGAATAATTCACCCCTCCACTTT.

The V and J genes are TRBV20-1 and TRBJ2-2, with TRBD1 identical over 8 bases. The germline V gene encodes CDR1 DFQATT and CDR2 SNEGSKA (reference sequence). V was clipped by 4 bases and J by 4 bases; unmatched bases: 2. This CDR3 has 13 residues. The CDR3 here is CSANRGSTGELFF. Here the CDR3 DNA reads TGCAGTGCTAACAGGGGGAGCACCGGGGAGCTGTTTTTT.

In nucleotides, the CDR3 is TGTGCCAGCAGAGGGTGGGTAACCGGGGAGCTGTTTTTT. It codes for CASRGWVTGELFF. The gene calls are TRBV28 and TRBJ2-2, with D unclear. This CDR3 has 13 amino acids. CDR1 is MDHEN, CDR2 SYDVKM, per germline. Trimming left V 6 bases short and J 5 bases short, with 10 bases between. Together with reference TRBV28 and TRBJ2-2, the CDR3 gives the full variable domain: DVKVTQSSRYLVKRTGEKVFLECVQDMDHENMFWYRQDPGLGLRLIYFSYDVKMKEKGDIPEGYSVSREKKERFSLILESASTNQTSMYLCASRGWVTGELFFGEGSRLTVL.

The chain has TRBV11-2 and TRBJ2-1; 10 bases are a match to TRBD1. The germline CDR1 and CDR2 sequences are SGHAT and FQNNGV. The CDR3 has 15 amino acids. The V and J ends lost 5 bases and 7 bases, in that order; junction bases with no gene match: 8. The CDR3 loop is CASSPGTGVVNEQFF. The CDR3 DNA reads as TGTGCCAGCAGCCCGGGGACAGGGGTGGTAAATGAGCAGTTCTTC.

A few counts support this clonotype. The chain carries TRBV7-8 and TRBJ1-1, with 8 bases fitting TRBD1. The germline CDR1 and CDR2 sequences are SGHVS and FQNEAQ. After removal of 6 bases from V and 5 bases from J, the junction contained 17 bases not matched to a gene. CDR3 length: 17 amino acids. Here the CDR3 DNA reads TGTGCCAGCAGTCAGGGGCAGCATCAGACAGGGGTGACTGAAGCTTTCTTT. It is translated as CASSQGQHQTGVTEAFF. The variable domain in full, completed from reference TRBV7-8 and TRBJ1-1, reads GAGVSQSPRYKVAKRGQDVALRCDPISGHVSLFWYQQALGQGPEFLTYFQNEAQLDKSGLPSDRFFAERPEGSVSTLKIQRTQQEDSAVYLCASSQGQHQTGVTEAFFGQGTRLTVV.

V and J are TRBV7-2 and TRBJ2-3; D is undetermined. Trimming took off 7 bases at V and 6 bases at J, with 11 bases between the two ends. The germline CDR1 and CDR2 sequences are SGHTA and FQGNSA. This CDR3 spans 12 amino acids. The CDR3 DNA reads TGTGCCAGCACAGAGGTTTCGGATACGCAGTATTTT. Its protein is CASTEVSDTQYF.

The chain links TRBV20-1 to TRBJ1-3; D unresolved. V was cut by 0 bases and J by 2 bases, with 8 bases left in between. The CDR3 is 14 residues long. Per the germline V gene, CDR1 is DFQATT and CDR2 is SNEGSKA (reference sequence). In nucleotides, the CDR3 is TGCAGTGCTAGAGAGCACGCGGCTGGAAACACCATATATTTT. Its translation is CSAREHAAGNTIYF.